What follows describes a single T cell receptor (beta chain). The antigen remains undetermined. There was relapse after autologous stem cell transplantation in every patient, and there was variation in brentuximab vedotin exposure. Libraries were prepared by immunoSEQ multiplex PCR; TCRdb keeps only in-frame clonotypes and omits some of them. The data contain approximately 26,000 clones, 70% of them singletons. This sample was taken from a study of PD-1 blockade in classical Hodgkin lymphoma. The CDR3 consists of 15 residues. V lost 5 bases to trimming and J lost 4 bases; unmatched junction nucleotides: 10. CDR1 is SGHTS, CDR2 YDEGEE, per germline. Study results and limitations: Diversity in CD4+ TCRs, unlike that measured in CD8+ TCRs, had risen significantly by C4D1. Newly diagnosed patients were reported to exhibit reduced baseline TCR diversity relative to healthy donors.

The sequence came from a human donor with classical Hodgkin lymphoma. The chain couples TRBV5-8 to TRBJ1-1; 8 positions match TRBD1. The sequenced sample was peripheral blood mononuclear cells (PBMCs), obtained before the second cycle of nivolumab. CDR3 residues: CASRERQGRGTEAFF. Here the CDR3 DNA reads TGTGCCAGCAGAGAGAGACAGGGGAGAGGCACTGAAGCTTTCTTT.